Below are 14 T cell receptor beta chains sequenced from a single sample in a study of OX40 agonist ivuxolimab in advanced cancers. Libraries were prepared by immunoSEQ multiplex PCR; TCRdb keeps only in-frame clonotypes and omits some of them. Among tens of thousands of clones listed, 90% to 95% were seen once. The specimen comprised CD4+ or CD8+ T cells sorted from blood, sampled in a trial of the OX40 agonist ivuxolimab. The receptors here all came from an adult with an advanced solid tumor such as melanoma, head and neck, liver or kidney cancer.

As DNA, the CDR3 is TGTGCCATCCGATGGGATGTGAACACTGAAGCTTTCTTT. Protein: CAIRWDVNTEAFF. The chain links TRBV6-1 to TRBJ1-1; D not certain. Germline CDR1 reads MNHNS; CDR2 reads SASEGT. The CDR3 has 13 residues. The V end lost 10 bases, the J end lost 0 bases, and 12 bases lay between the germline ends.

The chain combines TRBV4-3 with TRBJ2-2; tentative D call: TRBD2 (5 bases). Per the germline V gene, CDR1 is LGHNA and CDR2 is YSLEER. The ends were cut back, 2 bases at V and 0 bases at J, with 13 bases in the middle. The length of the CDR3 is 17 residues. The CDR3 DNA follows: TGCGCCAGCAGCCAACTCCCGGGTAGCGCGAACACCGGGGAGCTGTTTTTT. Its translation is CASSQLPGSANTGELFF.

The chain carries TRBV4-1 and TRBJ2-7; 9 positions agree with TRBD1. V gave up 1 base and J gave up 7 bases; unmatched junction bases: 17. Germline-derived CDR1 and CDR2 are MGHRA and YSYEKL. The CDR3 extends over 18 amino acids. The CDR3 DNA is TGCGCCAGCAGCCAAGGGGCTACGGCGGGGACAGGGTTAGGGGAGCAGTACTTC. Its protein is CASSQGATAGTGLGEQYF.

This chain connects TRBV5-1 to TRBJ1-1; no clear D. There are 14 residues in the CDR3. With 5 bases removed from V and 1 base from J, the gap between germline ends came to 12 bases. Germline assignment: CDR1 SGHRS and CDR2 YFSETQ. The CDR3 DNA follows: TGCGCCAGCAGATTCGACGGCAGGAACACTGAAGCTTTCTTT. Amino acids: CASRFDGRNTEAFF.

The chain combines TRBV7-2 with TRBJ1-2; D is unclear. Deletions cut 3 bases from V and 2 bases from J, with 7 bases between. This CDR3 region has 13 residues. Per germline, CDR1 SGHTA and CDR2 FQGNSA. The CDR3 spells CASSFRRNYGYTF. The CDR3, as DNA: TGTGCCAGCAGCTTTCGCAGGAACTATGGCTACACCTTC.

This clone was found once. The chain uses TRBV9 and TRBJ1-2; D unresolved. Germline V CDR1 and CDR2: SGDLS, YYNGEE. V was clipped by 0 bases and J by 0 bases, with 6 bases between them. The CDR3 sequence is 14 residues long. Here the CDR3 reads CASSVAPSNYGYTF. The CDR3, as DNA: TGTGCCAGCAGCGTAGCTCCATCTAACTATGGCTACACCTTC.

The chain combines TRBV6-5 with TRBJ2-1; 9 bases align to TRBD2. The V segment lost 2 bases and the J segment 8 bases; nucleotides outside the gene matches: 7. CDR1 is MNHEY and CDR2 is SVGAGI in the germline V gene. The CDR3 runs to 15 residues. The CDR3 region is CASSYASGNWDEQFF. The CDR3, as DNA: TGTGCCAGCAGTTACGCTAGCGGGAACTGGGATGAGCAGTTCTTC.

The chain links TRBV9 to TRBJ2-5, with no clear D. Germline V gene data show CDR1 as SGDLS and CDR2 as YYNGEE. CDR3 length equals 13 residues. Trimming stripped 0 bases from V and 2 bases from J, with 5 bases between. The chain's CDR3 is CASSVGPQETQYF. CDR3 nucleotide sequence: TGTGCCAGCAGCGTAGGGCCTCAAGAGACCCAGTACTTC.

The chain combines TRBV7-2 with TRBJ2-7; the match to TRBD2 covers 8 bases. Germline assignment: CDR1 SGHTA and CDR2 FQGNSA. This CDR3 is 15 amino acids long. Trimming removed 2 bases from V and 4 bases from J; junction bases left unmatched: 7. The CDR3 region has the DNA TGTGCCAGCAGCTTACCCCCGGGACTAGGTTACGAGCAGTACTTC. Its protein product is CASSLPPGLGYEQYF.

This chain connects TRBV25-1 to TRBJ1-1; 9 bases align to TRBD1. The CDR3 has 14 amino acids. CDR1 is MGHDK, CDR2 SYGVNS, per germline. V lost 6 bases and J lost 6; bases outside the gene matches: 8. CDR3 DNA: TGTGCCAGCAGAAAAGGACAGGGGACAGCTGAAGCTTTCTTT. Its protein product is CASRKGQGTAEAFF.

This clone was seen a single time. The rearrangement links TRBV15 to TRBJ2-3, with D possibly matching TRBD1 (6 bases). This CDR3 has 15 amino acids. From germline, CDR1 is LNHNV and CDR2 YYDKDF (reference sequence). The V end was cut by 2 bases, the J end by 3 bases, with 12 bases between. Here the CDR3 reads CATSRSMDSTDTQYF. The DNA for the CDR3 is TGTGCCACCAGCAGATCCATGGACAGTACAGATACGCAGTATTTT.

Only one count was recorded for this clone. The chain employs TRBV7-3 and TRBJ2-1; unclear D gene. Germline loops: CDR1 SGHTA, CDR2 FQGTGA. Trimming stripped 5 bases from V and 9 bases from J, with 11 bases between. The CDR3 has 12 amino acids. The CDR3 here is CASSHEKGEQFF. The CDR3 DNA is TGTGCCAGCAGCCACGAGAAAGGTGAGCAGTTCTTC.

V is TRBV6-1 and J is TRBJ1-1, with D unclear. The CDR3 has 14 amino acids. CDR1 and CDR2 (germline): MNHNS, SASEGT. Trimming stripped 0 bases from V and 1 base from J, with 6 bases between. CDR3 region: CASSEARRNTEAFF. CDR3 bases: TGTGCCAGCAGTGAAGCGAGGAGGAACACTGAAGCTTTCTTT.

V gene TRBV28 combines with J gene TRBJ2-1, with 10 bases aligning to TRBD2. This CDR3 is built from 20 residues. Germline CDR1 is MDHEN and CDR2 is SYDVKM. V was clipped by 6 bases and J by 5 bases; unmatched bases: 22. CDR3 in amino acids: CASSLYFSLAGVGGHNEQFF. The CDR3 nucleotides read TGTGCCAGCAGCCTCTACTTCTCCCTAGCGGGAGTAGGGGGACACAATGAGCAGTTCTTC.